This T cell receptor (beta chain) derives from a study of shared clonotypes between healthy human individuals. Looking at the study overall: Donors had three CD4 naive, three CD4 memory, two CD8 naive and one CD8 memory plate apiece.

Study conclusions and caveats: Blood was the sole source, and tissue repertoires probably differ. Naive subsets usually exceeded memory subsets in estimated richness.

Donors, healthy HIV-negative adults, lacked recent acute infections or vaccinations. The protocol was immunoSEQ multiplex PCR, while the TCRdb copy is restricted to in-frame clones and leaves out a portion. The table records about 2.4 million clones, roughly 93% of them present only once. As for this clone: Antigen unknown. Distinct nucleotide sequences in the sample also encode this CDR3.

V lost 7 bases to trimming and J lost 1 base, with 5 bases between them. This CDR3 comprises 11 residues. Germline CDR1 is MDHEN and CDR2 is SYDVKM. This receptor was taken from a man aged 18-30 years in good health. Some clones in this sample may be carry-over from other donors' samples. Sequences were obtained from naive CD4+ T cells from PBMCs. The subset is: CD45RA+ positively selected. The chain carries TRBV28 and TRBJ2-7; D not resolved. CDR3 loop: CASTNSYEQYF. The CDR3 region has the DNA TGTGCCAGCACCAATTCCTACGAGCAGTACTTC.